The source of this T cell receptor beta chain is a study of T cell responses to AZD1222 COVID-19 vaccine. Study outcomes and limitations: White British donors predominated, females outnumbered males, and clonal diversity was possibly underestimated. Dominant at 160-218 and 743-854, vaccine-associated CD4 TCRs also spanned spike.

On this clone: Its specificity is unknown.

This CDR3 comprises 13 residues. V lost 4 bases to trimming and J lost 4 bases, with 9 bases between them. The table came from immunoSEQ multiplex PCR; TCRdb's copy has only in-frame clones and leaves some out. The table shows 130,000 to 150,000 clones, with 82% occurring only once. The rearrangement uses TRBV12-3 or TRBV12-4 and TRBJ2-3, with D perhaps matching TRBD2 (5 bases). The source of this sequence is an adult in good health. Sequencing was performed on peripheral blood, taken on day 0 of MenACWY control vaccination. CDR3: CASSSGEADTQYF. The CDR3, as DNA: TGTGCCAGCAGTTCCGGGGAAGCAGATACGCAGTATTTT.